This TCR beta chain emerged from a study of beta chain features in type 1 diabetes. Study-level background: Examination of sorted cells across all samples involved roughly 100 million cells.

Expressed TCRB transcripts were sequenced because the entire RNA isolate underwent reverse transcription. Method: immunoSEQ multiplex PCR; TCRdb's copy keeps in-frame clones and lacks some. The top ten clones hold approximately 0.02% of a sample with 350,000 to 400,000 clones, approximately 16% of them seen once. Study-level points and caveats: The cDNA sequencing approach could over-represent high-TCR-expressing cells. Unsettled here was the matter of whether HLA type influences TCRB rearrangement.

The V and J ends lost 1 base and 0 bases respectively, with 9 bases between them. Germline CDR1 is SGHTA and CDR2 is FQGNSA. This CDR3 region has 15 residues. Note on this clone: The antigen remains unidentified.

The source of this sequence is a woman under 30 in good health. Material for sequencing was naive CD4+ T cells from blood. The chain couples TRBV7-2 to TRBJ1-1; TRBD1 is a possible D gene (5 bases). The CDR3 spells CASSLVPGLNTEAFF. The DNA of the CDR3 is TGTGCCAGCAGCTTAGTGCCAGGGTTGAACACTGAAGCTTTCTTT.